The 17 T cell receptor beta chains reported below all come from one sample, sequenced in a study of T cell responses to AZD1222 COVID-19 vaccine. Generated by immunoSEQ multiplex PCR, the TCRdb table keeps only in-frame clones and is missing some. The sample carries 120,000 or so clones, less than 90% recorded once. This material consisted of peripheral blood, taken on day 0 of AZD1222 vaccination. These receptors all stem from an adult in good health.

This chain connects TRBV7-9 to TRBJ2-3; perhaps TRBD2 as D (9 bases). CDR3 length: 17 residues. Germline-derived CDR1 and CDR2 are SEHNR and FQNEAQ (reference sequence). V lost 6 bases and J lost 2, with 21 bases in between. The CDR3 loop reads CASRGQGAGGPTDTQYF. DNA of the CDR3: TGTGCCAGCAGAGGACAGGGAGCGGGAGGACCCACAGATACGCAGTATTTT.

The chain recombines TRBV19 with TRBJ2-1; D gene unclear. Germline-derived CDR1 and CDR2 are LNHDA and SQIVND (reference sequence). The CDR3 extends over 13 amino acids. V lost 1 base and J lost 7, with 8 bases in between. This CDR3 reads CASSIGRENEQFF. For the CDR3, the DNA is TGTGCCAGTAGTATAGGAAGGGAAAATGAGCAGTTCTTC.

This clone has a handful of counts. The V gene is TRBV4-2, the J gene TRBJ1-3; D possibly corresponds to TRBD1 (5 bases). V gave up 5 bases and J gave up 1 base, with 12 bases separating them. Germline loops: CDR1 LGHNA, CDR2 YNFKEQ. The CDR3 runs 15 residues. CDR3 DNA: TGTGCCAGCAGCTATGGGGGTTCTTCTGGAAACACCATATATTTT. This codes for CASSYGGSSGNTIYF.

The chain combines TRBV5-1 with TRBJ1-2; D remains ambiguous. V lost 1 base and J lost 2, with 6 bases in between. This CDR3 is built from 13 residues. Germline V CDR1 and CDR2: SGHRS, YFSETQ. The CDR3 region is CASSLSQNYGYTF. CDR3 in DNA: TGCGCCAGCAGCTTGAGTCAGAACTATGGCTACACCTTC.

V is TRBV19 and J is TRBJ2-3, with 8 bases aligning to TRBD2. Germline-derived CDR1 and CDR2 are LNHDA and SQIVND (reference sequence). This CDR3 is built from 13 residues. With 11 bases clipped from V and 6 bases from J, the junction kept 10 bases outside the gene matches. CDR3 coding DNA: TGTGCCGTTACTAGCGGCACCAGGGATACGCAGTATTTT. It specifies CAVTSGTRDTQYF.

V usage is TRBV7-3 and J usage is TRBJ2-2, with TRBD1 identical over 7 bases. The CDR3 consists of 16 residues. With V trimmed by 4 bases and J by 0 bases, 5 bases remained unmatched. CDR1 and CDR2 from the germline V gene are SGHTA and FQGTGA. The CDR3 region is CASSSNDRANTGELFF. The CDR3 DNA reads as TGTGCCAGCAGCTCCAACGACAGGGCGAACACCGGGGAGCTGTTTTTT.

This chain uses TRBV28 with TRBJ2-7; 8 bases align to TRBD1. The V and J ends lost 5 bases and 5 bases, in that order; junction bases with no gene match: 5. The CDR3 consists of 13 residues. Per the germline V gene, CDR1 is MDHEN and CDR2 is SYDVKM. CDR3 in DNA: TGTGCCAGCAGTACCCCAGGGGGCGACGAGCAGTACTTC. This sequence encodes CASSTPGGDEQYF.

The gene calls are TRBV3-1 (or the pseudogene TRBV3-2) and TRBJ1-2; no definite D call. The CDR3 is made up of 13 amino acids. Germline V gene data show CDR1 as LGHDT and CDR2 as YNNKEL (reference sequence). Deletions cut 5 bases from V and 4 bases from J, with 11 bases between. The CDR3 DNA sequence: TGTGCCAGCAGCGTTTCGGCCCCCTATGGCTACACCTTC. Residues: CASSVSAPYGYTF.

This clone occurred once. The CDR3: CASKQGDTEAFF. In DNA form, the CDR3 reads TGCGCCAGCAAACAGGGCGACACTGAAGCTTTCTTT. This chain connects TRBV5-1 to TRBJ1-1, with D possibly matching TRBD1 (6 bases). The CDR3 consists of 12 residues. Germline lookup yields CDR1 SGHRS and CDR2 YFSETQ. Trimming stripped 6 bases from V and 3 bases from J, with 9 bases between.

V is TRBV3-1 (or the pseudogene TRBV3-2) and J is TRBJ1-6; unclear D gene. The CDR3 length is 14 residues. The germline V and J ends were trimmed by 1 base and 5 bases, with 6 bases remaining between them. The V gene's germline CDR1 is LGHDT and CDR2 YNNKEL (reference sequence). The DNA for the CDR3 is TGTGCCAGCAGCCAAGCCAGTCATAATTCACCCCTCCACTTT. Its translation is CASSQASHNSPLHF.

The chain has TRBV6-2 or TRBV6-3 and TRBJ2-5; D is unclear. The CDR3 runs 15 residues. V lost 2 bases and J lost 2, with 12 bases in between. Germline V gene sequence: CDR1 MNHEY, CDR2 SVGEGT. For the CDR3, the DNA is TGTGCCAGCAGTTACCGGAAGGGCGGTCAAGAGACCCAGTACTTC. This translates into CASSYRKGGQETQYF.

A note on this clone: The junction departs from the called germline gene at one end, perhaps through a read error. The chain carries TRBV19 and TRBJ1-5; D unclear. Germline CDR1 LNHDA, CDR2 SQIVND (reference sequence). The CDR3 is 15 residues long. CDR3 coding DNA: TGTGCCAGTAGTGGAGGGAACCTGCTAAATCTGCCCCAGCATTTT. Translated: CASSGGNLLNLPQHF.

The CDR3 DNA reads as TGTGCCTGGAGTAGAGGGCCTACCGATGAGCAGTTCTTC. It is translated as CAWSRGPTDEQFF. This chain joins TRBV30 and TRBJ2-1, with a possible D match to TRBD2 (5 bases). V lost 2 bases, J lost 8 bases, and 13 bases lay in between. CDR1 GTSNPN and CDR2 SVGIG come from the germline V gene (reference sequence). The length of the CDR3 is 13 residues.

The V gene is TRBV28, the J gene TRBJ1-2; D is perhaps TRBD1 (6 bases). Germline V gives CDR1 MDHEN, CDR2 SYDVKM. With 7 bases removed from V and 6 bases from J, the gap between germline ends came to 18 bases. The length of the CDR3 is 14 residues. CDR3 DNA sequence: TGTGCCAGCAAGCTCCAGGGGAGGAATAATGGCTACACCTTC. Protein product: CASKLQGRNNGYTF.

This sequence joins TRBV12-3 or TRBV12-4 and TRBJ1-4; D is unclear. CDR3 length equals 13 residues. V lost 8 bases, J lost 4 bases, and 11 bases lay in between. CDR3 DNA sequence: TGTGCCAGCCACGACACGTATAATGAAAAACTGTTTTTT. Its protein is CASHDTYNEKLFF.

CDR3 nucleotide sequence: TGTGCCAGCTCCCCCAATCTCTACAATGAGCAGTTCTTC. This codes for CASSPNLYNEQFF. The chain links TRBV18 to TRBJ2-1; D gene ambiguous. From germline, CDR1 is KGHSH and CDR2 LQKENI. Trimming took off 6 bases at V and 3 bases at J, with 9 bases between the two ends. The CDR3 is 13 residues long.

The rearrangement uses TRBV6-5 and TRBJ1-5; no clear D. Trimming removed 7 bases from V and 5 bases from J, with 12 bases in between. The length of the CDR3 is 13 residues. Germline loops: CDR1 MNHEY, CDR2 SVGAGI. This CDR3 is CASTPGLYQPQHF. The DNA for the CDR3 is TGTGCCAGCACCCCCGGGTTGTATCAGCCCCAGCATTTT.